This TCR beta chain stems from a study of blood T cell repertoires in COVID-19. Study details: Spain, Italy and the United States supplied samples that represented acute and convalescent COVID-19. T cells, B-cell-depleted T cells, or PBMCs provided the cDNA or gDNA that served as material.

How the authors handled the data: Amplifying reference gene primers gave estimates of nucleated cell counts. Clones were read by immunoSEQ multiplex PCR, and TCRdb kept only the in-frame ones, dropping some. V, J and clone size are taken as reported in that table, and D and trimming were inferred from the DNA itself. The table lists 200,000 to 300,000 clones, around 86% of them singletons. J lost 3 bases, V lost 0 bases, and 8 bases had no gene match. Germline CDR1 reads MNHNS; CDR2 reads SASEGT. CDR3 size: 16 residues. This receptor was obtained from a woman between 55 and 75 years old with active or convalescent COVID-19. Sample: peripheral blood. V gene TRBV6-1 combines with J gene TRBJ2-7; 7 bases match TRBD2. Here the CDR3 reads CASSEALPPGGYEQYF. DNA for the CDR3: TGTGCCAGCAGTGAAGCTTTACCACCGGGGGGCTACGAGCAGTACTTC.